This TCR beta chain appears in the sequencing data of a study of T cell changes during pregnancy in multiple sclerosis. V lost 0 bases and J lost 6; bases outside the gene matches: 2. Germline-derived CDR1 and CDR2 are SGHDT and YYEEEE. This CDR3 has 14 residues. Clones were read by immunoSEQ multiplex PCR, and TCRdb kept only the in-frame ones, dropping some. The sample includes about 24,000 clones, about 88% of them seen just once. This clone was detected a few times. Sample: CD4+ T cells from peripheral blood mononuclear cells, taken in the second trimester of pregnancy. This rearrangement joins TRBV5-6 to TRBJ2-2; 7 bases map to TRBD1. This sequence was found in a female donor in good health, enrolled as a control in a pregnancy study. The CDR3 DNA sequence: TGTGCCAGCAGCTTGGAAAGGGGGCCCGGGGAGCTGTTTTTT. It yields the protein CASSLERGPGELFF.